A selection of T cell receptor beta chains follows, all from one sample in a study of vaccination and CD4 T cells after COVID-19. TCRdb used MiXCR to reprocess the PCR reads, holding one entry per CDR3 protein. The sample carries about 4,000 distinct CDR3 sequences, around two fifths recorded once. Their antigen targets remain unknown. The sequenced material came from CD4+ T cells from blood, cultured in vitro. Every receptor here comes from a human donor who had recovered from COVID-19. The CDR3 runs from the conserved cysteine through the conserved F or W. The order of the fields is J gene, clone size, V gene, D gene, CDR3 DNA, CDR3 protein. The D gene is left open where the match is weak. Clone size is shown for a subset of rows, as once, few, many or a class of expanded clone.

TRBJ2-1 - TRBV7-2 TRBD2 TGTGCCAGCCGCGGGGGGCAATACAATGAGCAGTTCTTC CASRGGQYNEQFF
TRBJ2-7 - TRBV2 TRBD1 TGTGCCAGCATCCGGGACAGGCCCTCCTACGAGCAGTACTTC CASIRDRPSYEQYF
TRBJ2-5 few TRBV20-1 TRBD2 TGCAGTGCTGATGGGACTAGCGGGCTGGAGACCCAGTACTTC CSADGTSGLETQYF
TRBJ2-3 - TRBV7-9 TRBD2 TGTGCCAGCAGCTGGACTAGCGTGTCGTATACGCAGTATTTT CASSWTSVSYTQYF
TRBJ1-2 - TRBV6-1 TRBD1 TGTGCCAGCACAACAAGACAGGGCGATGGCTACACCTTC CASTTRQGDGYTF
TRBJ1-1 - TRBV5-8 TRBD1 TGTGCCAGCAGCTTCGACAGGGGGCTTACTGAAGCTTTCTTT CASSFDRGLTEAFF
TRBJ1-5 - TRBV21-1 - TGTGCCAGCAGCCTTCGGACAGGGGTGAATCAGCCCCAGCATTTT CASSLRTGVNQPQHF
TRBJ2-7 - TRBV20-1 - TGCAGTGCTAGAGATGTCGAGGGACCGGATTCGGCGCAGTACTTC CSARDVEGPDSAQYF
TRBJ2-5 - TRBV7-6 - TGTGCCAGCAGCTTAGGATCGGGCAGGGGAGAGACCCAGTACTTC CASSLGSGRGETQYF
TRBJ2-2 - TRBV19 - TGTGCCAGCTATGCGGTTAACACCGGGGAGCTGTTTTTT CASYAVNTGELFF
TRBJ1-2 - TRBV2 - TGTGCCAGCAGTAGGACGGATTCGGGCTACACCTTC CASSRTDSGYTF
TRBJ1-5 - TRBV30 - TGTGCCTGGAGTGGGTCGGGGCCCCGGAATCAGCCCCAGCATTTT CAWSGSGPRNQPQHF
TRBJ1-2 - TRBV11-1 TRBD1 TGTGCCAGCAGCTTAAGGACAGGGAAGTATGGCTACACCTTC CASSLRTGKYGYTF
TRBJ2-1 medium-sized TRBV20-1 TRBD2 TGCAGTGCTACAGGGACTAGCGTCAATGAGCAGTTCTTC CSATGTSVNEQFF